This entry lists 25 T cell receptor beta chains sequenced from one sample in a study of read filtering for tumor transcriptome and immune sequencing. The library was built from about 0.4 ug RNA with molecular barcoded adaptors for alpha/delta and beta/gamma chains. TCRdb re-analysed the reads in MiXCR, keeping a single row per CDR3 protein. The repertoire holds 35,000 to 50,000 distinct CDR3 sequences, approximately 19% seen once, with over 35% in the top ten. The sample comprised a population of CD138-negative cells sorted from bone marrow. The receptors stem from a donor aged 40 or over with multiple myeloma.

This clonotype has a handful of counts. A read error may explain this, as a much larger clone is one base away. V and J are TRBV29-1 and TRBJ2-1; 7 bases fit TRBD2. Germline loops: CDR1 SQVTM, CDR2 ANQGSEA. This CDR3 contains 15 residues. In DNA, the CDR3 is TGCGGCGCCTACACTAGCGCCCGAACCAACAATGAGCAGTTCTTC. Translating gives CGAYTSARTNNEQFF.

This clonotype was seen ten or more times. The V gene is TRBV20-1, the J gene TRBJ2-7; TRBD2 matches at 8 bases. V was pared by 5 bases and J by 2 bases, with 5 bases of the junction left unmatched. In germline, CDR1 is DFQATT, CDR2 SNEGSKA (reference sequence). The CDR3 runs 13 residues. CDR3 sequence: CSAALAETYEQYF. CDR3 bases: TGCAGTGCTGCACTAGCGGAGACCTACGAGCAGTACTTC.

This clonotype was recorded many times. This chain connects TRBV5-6 to TRBJ2-1; TRBD2 matches 11 bases. This CDR3 region has 15 residues. Germline V gene data show CDR1 as SGHDT and CDR2 as YYEEEE. V shed 4 bases and J 6 bases; nucleotides not matched to a gene: 6. The CDR3 protein is CASSRLAGTRNEQFF. CDR3 nucleotide sequence: TGTGCCAGCAGCCGACTAGCGGGAACGCGCAATGAGCAGTTCTTC. Full variable domain (rest looked up from reference TRBV5-6 and TRBJ2-1): DAGVTQSPTHLIKTRGQQVTLRCSPKSGHDTVSWYQQALGQGPQFIFQYYEEEERQRGNFPDRFSGHQFPNYSSELNVNALLLGDSALYLCASSRLAGTRNEQFFGPGTRLTVL.

This clonotype occurred many times. The V gene is TRBV3-1, the J gene TRBJ2-1; 14 nucleotides agree with TRBD2. The germline CDR1 and CDR2 sequences are LGHDT and YNNKEL (reference sequence). After removal of 4 bases from V and 12 bases from J, the junction contained 8 bases not matched to a gene. The CDR3 is 15 amino acids. The DNA for the CDR3 is TGTGCCAGCAGCCGCCGGGGACTAGCGGGAGAAAGGCAGTTCTTC. Translation gives CASSRRGLAGERQFF.

This clonotype is a singleton in its sample. A clone one base away is much larger, so this may be a read error. Since no conserved phenylalanine or tryptophan closes the CDR3, a read error is the likely cause. The genes are TRBV5-1 and TRBJ1-5; D is undetermined. This CDR3 spans 13 amino acids. With 3 bases removed from V and 3 bases from J, the gap between germline ends came to 7 bases. Germline V gene sequence: CDR1 SGHRS, CDR2 YFSETQ. CDR3 coding DNA: TGCGCCAGCAGCTCCAACTCCAATCAGCCCCAGCATTTA. Protein product: CASSSNSNQPQHL.

This clonotype was counted many times. V is TRBV28 and J is TRBJ1-6; TRBD1 matches at 7 bases. V was pared by 7 bases and J by 8 bases, with 8 bases of the junction left unmatched. This CDR3 contains 14 residues. Germline V CDR1 and CDR2: MDHEN, SYDVKM. Here the CDR3 reads CASIPGGAHSPLHF. In DNA, the CDR3 is TGTGCCAGCATCCCAGGGGGGGCCCATTCACCCCTCCACTTT. The full variable domain, in which reference TRBV28 and TRBJ1-6 provide the parts outside the CDR3, is DVKVTQSSRYLVKRTGEKVFLECVQDMDHENMFWYRQDPGLGLRLIYFSYDVKMKEKGDIPEGYSVSREKKERFSLILESASTNQTSMYLCASIPGGAHSPLHFGNGTRLTVT.

The rearrangement links TRBV12-3 or TRBV12-4 to TRBJ1-1; no clear D gene. The CDR3 covers 14 residues. V lost 6 bases, J lost 6 bases, and 17 bases lay in between. CDR3 in amino acids: CASSLGRSSPEAFF. DNA of the CDR3: TGTGCCAGCAGCCTGGGTAGGTCCTCTCCTGAAGCTTTCTTT.

This clonotype has a handful of counts. The chain links TRBV12-3 or TRBV12-4 to TRBJ2-2; D is perhaps TRBD1 (5 bases). V was shortened by 3 bases and J by 10 bases, with 18 bases between the two germline ends. The CDR3 spans 15 residues. Here the CDR3 reads CASSFPGFREEELFF. CDR3 sequence (DNA): TGTGCCAGCAGTTTCCCAGGGTTTCGAGAAGAGGAGCTGTTTTTT.

Ten or more counts support this clonotype. V usage is TRBV20-1 and J usage is TRBJ2-1; 11 bases fit TRBD2. The V and J ends lost 2 bases and 2 bases, in that order; junction bases with no gene match: 8. Germline values: CDR1 DFQATT, CDR2 SNEGSKA (reference sequence). This CDR3 contains 17 residues. This CDR3 reads CSARSTSGRPTYNEQFF. The CDR3 coding sequence is TGCAGTGCTAGATCTACTAGCGGGAGACCGACCTACAATGAGCAGTTCTTC.

This clonotype was found a few times. With a much larger clone just one base away, this may be a read error. This chain connects TRBV28 to TRBJ1-5; possible D gene TRBD1, 6 bases. Germline V gene data show CDR1 as MDHEN and CDR2 as SYDVKM. The CDR3 is made up of 15 amino acids. The V gene lost 5 bases and the J gene lost 6 bases, with 17 bases spanning the gap. The CDR3 spells CASSIRGQIVQPQHF. CDR3 nucleotides: TGTGCCAGCAGTATAAGAGGACAGATTGTTCAGCCCCAGCATTTT. Looking up the rest from reference TRBV28 and TRBJ1-5 gives the full variable domain: DVKVTQSSRYLVKRTGEKVFLECVQDMDHENMFWYRQDPGLGLRLIYFSYDVKMKEKGDIPEGYSVSREKKERFSLILESASTNQTSMYLCASSIRGQIVQPQHFGDGTRLSIL.

This clonotype was picked up many times. This chain links TRBV7-2 with TRBJ2-7, with 14 bases lining up with TRBD2. CDR3 length: 14 residues. The germline V gene has CDR1 SGHTA and CDR2 FQGNSA. V gave up 5 bases and J gave up 6 bases; unmatched junction bases: 3. The CDR3 DNA follows: TGTGCCAGCAGCCCCGGGACTAGCGGGAGCGAGCAGTACTTC. Translation gives CASSPGTSGSEQYF.

For this clonotype: The conserved phenylalanine or tryptophan is not found at the CDR3 terminus, so this likely reflects a read error. The gene calls are TRBV7-7 and TRBJ2-1; 10 nucleotides match TRBD2. This CDR3 is built from 15 residues. CDR1 SSHAT and CDR2 FNYEAQ come from the germline V gene (reference sequence). CDR3 loop: CASSLGLAGVDEQFS. The CDR3 region has the DNA TGTGCTAGCAGCCTGGGGCTAGCGGGGGTCGATGAGCAGTTCTCC.

This clonotype came up many times. The chain has TRBV18 and TRBJ2-3; D uncertain. Germline-derived CDR1 and CDR2 are KGHSH and LQKENI. The CDR3 contains 14 residues. Deletions cut 4 bases from V and 1 base from J, with 9 bases between. CDR3 in DNA: TGTGCCAGCTCACTCGTGGACGGCACAGATACGCAGTATTTT. Its protein is CASSLVDGTDTQYF. Using reference TRBV18 and TRBJ2-3 for the parts outside the CDR3, the full variable domain is NAGVMQNPRHLVRRRGQEARLRCSPMKGHSHVYWYRQLPEEGLKFMVYLQKENIIDESGMPKERFSAEFPKEGPSILRIQQVVRGDSAAYFCASSLVDGTDTQYFGPGTRLTVL.

This clonotype has at least ten counts. The genes are TRBV6-1 and TRBJ1-2; TRBD1 might be the D (6 bases). The CDR3 length is 15 residues. The germline V gene encodes CDR1 MNHNS and CDR2 SASEGT. Trimming left V 6 bases short and J 0 bases short, with 14 bases between. The CDR3 DNA reads TGTGCCAGCAGGGAACAGGGAAGACCTAACTATGGCTACACCTTC. As protein: CASREQGRPNYGYTF.

This clonotype is a singleton in its sample. This chain uses TRBV20-1 with TRBJ2-4, with D uncertain. With 6 bases removed from V and 0 bases from J, the gap between germline ends came to 15 bases. Germline loops: CDR1 DFQATT, CDR2 SNEGSKA (reference sequence). The CDR3 totals 15 residues. CDR3 nucleotide sequence: TGCAGTGCGGAACACAGTGGTCTAGCCAAAAACATTCAGTACTTC. Its protein product is CSAEHSGLAKNIQYF.

The chain uses TRBV7-2 and TRBJ1-4, with D possibly TRBD1 on 5 matching bases. This CDR3 is built from 14 residues. The germline V gene has CDR1 SGHTA and CDR2 FQGNSA. Trimming cost V 3 bases and J 6 bases, with 11 bases left between them. This chain's CDR3 is CASSFTGAYEKLFF. In nucleotides, the CDR3 is TGTGCCAGCAGCTTCACCGGGGCATATGAAAAACTGTTTTTT.

This clonotype was seen ten or more times. The CDR3 protein is CASSLEVSDTQYF. The CDR3, as DNA: TGTGCCAGCAGCTTGGAGGTTTCAGATACGCAGTATTTT. This chain links TRBV5-4 with TRBJ2-3; D uncertain. Germline CDR1 and CDR2: SGHNT and YYREEE (reference sequence). V lost 0 bases and J lost 4, with 6 bases in between. The CDR3 contains 13 residues.

There are many counts of this clonotype. The chain is built from TRBV6-2 or TRBV6-3 and TRBJ2-1, with D perhaps assigned TRBD1 or TRBD2 (5 bases each). CDR1 and CDR2 from the germline V gene are MNHEY and SVGEGT. The CDR3 loop spans 12 amino acids. V lost 8 bases to trimming and J lost 7 bases, with 12 bases between them. The CDR3 spells CASFSEGNEQFF. Here the CDR3 DNA reads TGTGCCAGCTTCTCCGAGGGGAATGAGCAGTTCTTC.

The table lists this clonotype with many counts. V and J are TRBV29-1 and TRBJ1-2; TRBD1 matches at 9 bases. This CDR3 comprises 12 residues. Trimming at V came to 4 bases and at J to 6 bases, leaving 3 bases not matched to a gene. In germline, CDR1 is SQVTM, CDR2 ANQGSEA. Here the CDR3 reads CSVGDRENGYTF. The CDR3 DNA reads TGCAGCGTTGGGGACAGGGAGAATGGCTACACCTTC.

This clonotype was recorded at least ten times. Here the CDR3 DNA reads TGCGCCAGCAGCTGGGCCCCGGGACTTCAGAAGACGGAGACCCAGTACTTC. This translates into CASSWAPGLQKTETQYF. This sequence joins TRBV5-1 and TRBJ2-5, with D perhaps TRBD2 (6 bases). Germline CDR1 SGHRS, CDR2 YFSETQ. The CDR3 runs 17 residues. V dropped 3 bases and J dropped 5 bases, with 23 bases sitting between them.

The V and J genes are TRBV4-1 and TRBJ1-1, with D unclear. There are 18 residues in the CDR3. In germline, CDR1 is MGHRA, CDR2 YSYEKL. V gave up 0 bases and J gave up 0 bases, with 17 bases separating them. CDR3 sequence reads: CASSQDIGLARLNTEAFF. In DNA, the CDR3 is TGCGCCAGCAGCCAAGACATCGGACTAGCTCGATTGAACACTGAAGCTTTCTTT.

There are many counts of this clonotype. The chain links TRBV5-8 to TRBJ2-5; TRBD2 aligns across 8 bases. CDR1 and CDR2 (germline): SGHTS, YDEGEE. This CDR3 has 14 residues. V trimming: 2 bases; J trimming: 5 bases; junction bases outside the gene matches: 5. The CDR3 coding sequence is TGTGCCAGCAGCTTAAGACTAGCGTCGGAGACCCAGTACTTC. Encoded protein: CASSLRLASETQYF.

A remark on this clonotype: It is likely a read error: a sequence one base away is far more abundant. The genes are TRBV6-6 and TRBJ1-1; no reliable D call. Trimming left V 1 base short and J 4 bases short, with 10 bases between. CDR1 is MNHNY, CDR2 SVGAGI, per germline (reference sequence). The CDR3 spans 14 residues. CDR3 nucleotides: TGTGCCAGCAGTTACTTAGCGACATCCACTGAAGCTTTCTTT. The encoded protein is CASSYLATSTEAFF.

This clonotype showed up many times. The rearrangement links TRBV28 to TRBJ2-5; D perhaps matches TRBD2 (5 bases). V was shortened by 6 bases and J by 5 bases, with 13 bases between the two germline ends. There are 13 residues in the CDR3. Germline V gene data show CDR1 as MDHEN and CDR2 as SYDVKM. The CDR3, as DNA: TGTGCCAGCAGCCCCCCTCGGAGGGAGACCCAGTACTTC. It translates to CASSPPRRETQYF.

This clonotype was counted many times. The V gene is TRBV15, the J gene TRBJ2-5; 7 nucleotides align to TRBD2. The germline CDR1 and CDR2 sequences are LNHNV and YYDKDF (reference sequence). The CDR3 spans 15 residues. The V segment lost 0 bases and the J segment 5 bases; nucleotides outside the gene matches: 6. This CDR3 is CATSRDWGGSETQYF. Here the CDR3 DNA reads TGTGCCACCAGCAGAGACTGGGGAGGGTCGGAGACCCAGTACTTC. Drawing the rest from reference TRBV15 and TRBJ2-5, the complete variable domain is DAMVIQNPRYQVTQFGKPVTLSCSQTLNHNVMYWYQQKSSQAPKLLFHYYDKDFNNEADTPDNFQSRRPNTSFCFLDIRSPGLGDTAMYLCATSRDWGGSETQYFGPGTRLLVL.